This TCR beta chain was captured by sequencing in a study of identical twins. One entry per CDR3 protein results from TCRdb running MiXCR on the 5' RACE reads. The sample yields 500,000 to 650,000 distinct CDR3 sequences, under 8.5% seen once. This clonotype was counted between two and nine times. Its antigen is not identified. The CDR3 has 17 residues. Germline V gene sequence: CDR1 ENHRY, CDR2 SYGVKD. The ends were cut back, 2 bases at V and 1 base at J, with 15 bases in the middle. Overall study findings and caveats: The abundant beta clonotypes from cord blood had fewer insertions, and memory repertoires had none of this. Zero-insertion analyses could be partly confounded by invariant MAIT and iNKT cells.

These data are also associated with another study on yellow fever vaccine responses in identical twins.

This chain connects TRBV10-3 to TRBJ1-5; D is unresolved. Sequencing was performed on PBMCs. The receptor was derived from a woman in her late teens or twenties in good health. The CDR3 DNA reads as TGTGCCATCAGTGAGAGTCGGCAGGTGAAGAGCAATCAGCCCCAGCATTTT. Translating gives CAISESRQVKSNQPQHF.